These T cell receptor beta chains were read from a single sample in a study of OX40 agonist ivuxolimab in advanced cancers. TCRdb keeps only in-frame clones here, not all; method: immunoSEQ multiplex PCR. The data hold over 55,000 clones, with 65% to 85% observed a single time. The sample in question was CD4+ or CD8+ T cells sorted from blood, obtained in a trial of the OX40 agonist ivuxolimab. These receptors were taken from an adult with an advanced solid tumor such as melanoma, head and neck, liver or kidney cancer. Each CDR3 is given with its conserved first and last residue. Each record gives: D gene, V gene, clone size, J gene, CDR3 protein, CDR3 DNA. A D gene is named only where the DNA matches it firmly. The size field is filled for only some rows; it gives once, few, many or a size class.

>TRBD1|TRBV7-9|NA|TRBJ2-2
CASSPDRAANTGELFF
TGTGCCAGCAGCCCTGACAGGGCAGCAAACACCGGGGAGCTGTTTTTT
>TRBD2|TRBV28|NA|TRBJ2-7
CASSWVVSGSFSYEQYF
TGTGCCAGCAGTTGGGTCGTTAGCGGGAGCTTTTCCTACGAGCAGTACTTC
>NA|TRBV5-1|NA|TRBJ2-5
CASSLGGGETQYF
TGCGCCAGCAGCTTGGGAGGTGGGGAGACCCAGTACTTC
>NA|TRBV20-1|NA|TRBJ1-1
CSARGGSEAFF
TGCAGTGCTAGAGGGGGCTCTGAAGCTTTCTTT
>TRBD2|TRBV5-5|once|TRBJ2-5
CASSLTSGSSETQYF
TGTGCCAGCAGCTTGACTAGCGGGAGTTCAGAGACCCAGTACTTC
>NA|TRBV5-8|few|TRBJ1-6
CASSLRSSWTYNSPLHF
TGTGCCAGCAGCTTGAGATCCTCCTGGACCTATAATTCACCCCTCCACTTT
>NA|TRBV10-3|few|TRBJ1-6
CAISERGEDSPLHF
TGTGCCATCAGTGAGCGGGGGGAGGACTCACCCCTCCACTTT
>TRBD1|TRBV11-2|NA|TRBJ2-7
CASSFLDRGPYEQYF
TGTGCCAGCAGCTTTTTGGACAGGGGTCCCTACGAGCAGTACTTC
>TRBD2|TRBV19|NA|TRBJ2-1
CASRRGGLAGNEQFF
TGTGCCAGTAGGCGGGGGGGACTAGCGGGGAATGAGCAGTTCTTC
>NA|TRBV27|NA|TRBJ1-2
CASSLFPGPRAGYTF
TGTGCCAGCAGTTTATTCCCGGGACCCAGGGCGGGCTACACCTTC
>TRBD1|TRBV7-2|few|TRBJ1-2
CASSLGQGGYGYTF
TGTGCCAGCAGCTTGGGACAGGGGGGCTATGGCTACACCTTC
>NA|TRBV7-2|NA|TRBJ2-5
CASSLWGPRAIAVQETQYF
TGTGCCAGCAGCTTATGGGGGCCCCGAGCCATAGCGGTACAAGAGACCCAGTACTTC
>TRBD1|TRBV29-1|NA|TRBJ1-6
CSVRQGVNSPLHF
TGCAGCGTACGACAGGGGGTAAATTCACCCCTCCACTTT
>NA|TRBV29-1|once|TRBJ2-5
CSVGFAGWGETQYF
TGCAGCGTTGGTTTCGCAGGGTGGGGAGAGACCCAGTACTTC
>NA|TRBV2|few|TRBJ2-5
CASSDRGRETQYF
TGTGCCAGCAGTGACAGGGGGAGGGAGACCCAGTACTTC
>NA|TRBV5-5|NA|TRBJ2-3
CASSSTYNRFTDTQYF
TGTGCCAGCAGCTCGACTTATAACAGATTCACAGATACGCAGTATTTT
>NA|TRBV6-1|NA|TRBJ1-1
CASSPQWTEAFF
TGTGCCAGCAGTCCACAATGGACAGAAGCTTTCTTT
>NA|TRBV19|NA|TRBJ2-2
CASSRVVPPGELFF
TGTGCCAGTAGTCGAGTTGTCCCACCCGGGGAGCTGTTTTTT
>NA|TRBV5-1|NA|TRBJ2-3
CASSLADGTDTQYF
TGCGCCAGCAGCTTGGCGGACGGCACAGATACGCAGTATTTT
>TRBD1|TRBV27|NA|TRBJ1-1
CASSSGPGQPNTEAFF
TGTGCCAGCAGTTCCGGACCGGGACAGCCAAACACTGAAGCTTTCTTT
>NA|TRBV7-9|once|TRBJ1-1
CASSPRTENTEAFF
TGTGCCAGCAGCCCGAGGACTGAGAACACTGAAGCTTTCTTT
>TRBD2|TRBV4-1|many|TRBJ2-3
CASSRTSANTDTQYF
TGCGCCAGCAGTCGGACTAGCGCAAACACAGATACGCAGTATTTT
>TRBD1|TRBV6-6|NA|TRBJ1-5
CASSPGTGMNQPQHF
TGTGCCAGCAGCCCCGGGACAGGGATGAATCAGCCCCAGCATTTT
>NA|TRBV2|NA|TRBJ2-3
CASNLGLGTDTQYF
TGTGCCAGCAACCTTGGACTCGGCACAGATACGCAGTATTTT
>NA|TRBV21-1|NA|TRBJ2-2
CASSKSVPLNTGELFF
TGTGCCAGCAGCAAATCAGTCCCTCTTAACACCGGGGAGCTGTTTTTT
>TRBD2|TRBV7-2|NA|TRBJ2-1
CASSSTSGRIF
TGTGCCAGCAGCTCGACTAGCGGGAGAATCTTC
>NA|TRBV7-9|NA|TRBJ2-1
CASSQTYNEQFF
TGTGCCAGCAGTCAAACGTACAATGAGCAGTTCTTC
>NA|TRBV9|NA|TRBJ2-2
CASSRAQNTGELFF
TGTGCCAGCAGCCGAGCCCAGAACACCGGGGAGCTGTTTTTT
>TRBD2|TRBV5-1|NA|TRBJ2-3
CASSPGLAGPDTQYF
TGCGCCAGCAGCCCGGGACTAGCGGGACCAGATACGCAGTATTTT
>NA|TRBV5-4|NA|TRBJ2-1
CASSLTASSYNEQFF
TGTGCCAGCAGCTTAACTGCTAGCTCCTACAATGAGCAGTTCTTC
>NA|TRBV9|NA|TRBJ2-3
CASSVYGGSTDTQYF
TGTGCCAGCAGCGTATACGGTGGAAGCACAGATACGCAGTATTTT
>TRBD1|TRBV5-4|few|TRBJ1-1
CASSLGQGGTEAFF
TGTGCCAGCAGCTTGGGACAGGGTGGAACTGAAGCTTTCTTT
>NA|TRBV10-3|NA|TRBJ2-6
CAIKRGPGANVLTF
TGTGCCATCAAGAGGGGACCTGGGGCCAACGTCCTGACTTTC
>NA|TRBV18|NA|TRBJ1-1
CASSQSPANTEAFF
TGTGCCAGCTCACAGTCCCCGGCGAACACTGAAGCTTTCTTT
>TRBD1|TRBV27|few|TRBJ1-5
CASSFNGDSSNQPQHF
TGTGCCAGCAGTTTTAACGGGGACAGTAGCAATCAGCCCCAGCATTTT
>NA|TRBV2|few|TRBJ2-3
CASSLQGSGTDTQYF
TGTGCCAGCAGCCTACAGGGAAGCGGCACAGATACGCAGTATTTT
>NA|TRBV4-1|NA|TRBJ1-5
CASSQDRSNQPQHF
TGCGCCAGCAGCCAAGACAGGTCTAATCAGCCCCAGCATTTT
>NA|TRBV2|NA|TRBJ1-4
CASCRGTNEKLFF
TGTGCCAGCTGCAGGGGAACTAATGAAAAACTGTTTTTT
>NA|TRBV2|NA|TRBJ2-1
CASMRQEGSYNEQFF
TGTGCCAGCATGAGACAGGAGGGCTCCTACAATGAGCAGTTCTTC
>NA|TRBV7-9|NA|TRBJ1-5
CASSWTDSNQPQHF
TGTGCCAGCAGCTGGACTGATAGCAATCAGCCCCAGCATTTT
>NA|TRBV6-1|NA|TRBJ2-5
CASSAVRTGQETQYF
TGTGCCAGCAGTGCAGTTAGAACTGGTCAAGAGACCCAGTACTTC
>NA|TRBV30|NA|TRBJ2-7
CAWSGGAYEQYF
TGTGCCTGGAGTGGCGGGGCCTACGAGCAGTACTTC
>NA|TRBV28|NA|TRBJ1-2
CASRGGRGYGYTF
TGTGCCAGTCGGGGGGGGCGCGGCTATGGCTACACCTTC
>TRBD2|TRBV27|NA|TRBJ2-5
CASSLGTGGETQYF
TGTGCCAGCAGTTTAGGGACGGGGGGGGAGACCCAGTACTTC
>NA|TRBV5-1|NA|TRBJ1-1
CASSITGTADTEAFF
TGCGCCAGCAGCATAACCGGGACGGCAGACACTGAAGCTTTCTTT
>NA|TRBV19|few|TRBJ1-4
CASSIEQGGLFF
TGTGCCAGTAGTATAGAACAGGGAGGACTGTTTTTT
>TRBD2|TRBV19|few|TRBJ2-7
CASTSGTGGYEQYF
TGTGCCAGTACCTCCGGGACGGGGGGCTACGAGCAGTACTTC
>NA|TRBV7-9|once|TRBJ1-1
CASSYGTGKTEAFF
TGTGCCAGCAGCTATGGGACGGGAAAAACTGAAGCTTTCTTT
>NA|TRBV14|NA|TRBJ2-5
CASSQDLGETQYF
TGTGCCAGCAGCCAAGATTTAGGAGAGACCCAGTACTTC
>TRBD1|TRBV6-6|NA|TRBJ1-1
CASQPGTGALGAEAFF
TGTGCCAGCCAGCCCGGGACAGGGGCCTTGGGAGCTGAAGCTTTCTTT
>NA|TRBV19|NA|TRBJ2-5
CASSIGGGGETQYF
TGTGCCAGTAGTATAGGGGGCGGCGGAGAGACCCAGTACTTC